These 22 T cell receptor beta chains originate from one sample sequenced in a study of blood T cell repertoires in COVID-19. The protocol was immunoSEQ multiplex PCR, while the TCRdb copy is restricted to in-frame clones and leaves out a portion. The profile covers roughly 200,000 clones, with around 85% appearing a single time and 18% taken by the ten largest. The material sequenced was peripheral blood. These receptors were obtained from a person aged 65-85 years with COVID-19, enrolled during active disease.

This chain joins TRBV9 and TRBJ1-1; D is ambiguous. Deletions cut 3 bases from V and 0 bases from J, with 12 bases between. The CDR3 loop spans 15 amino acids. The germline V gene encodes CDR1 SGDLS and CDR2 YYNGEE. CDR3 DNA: TGTGCCAGCAGCGATCAAAACTTTATGAACACTGAAGCTTTCTTT. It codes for CASSDQNFMNTEAFF.

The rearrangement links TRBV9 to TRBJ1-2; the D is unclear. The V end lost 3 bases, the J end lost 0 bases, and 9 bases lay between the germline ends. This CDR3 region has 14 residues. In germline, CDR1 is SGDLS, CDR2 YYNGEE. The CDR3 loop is CASSDTQANYGYTF. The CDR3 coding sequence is TGTGCCAGCAGCGATACACAAGCTAACTATGGCTACACCTTC.

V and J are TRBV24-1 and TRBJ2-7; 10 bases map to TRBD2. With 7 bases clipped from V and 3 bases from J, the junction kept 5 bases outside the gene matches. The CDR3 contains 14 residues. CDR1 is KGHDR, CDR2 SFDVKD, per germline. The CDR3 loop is CATRGLAADYEQYF. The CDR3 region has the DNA TGTGCCACCAGAGGACTAGCGGCGGACTACGAGCAGTACTTC.

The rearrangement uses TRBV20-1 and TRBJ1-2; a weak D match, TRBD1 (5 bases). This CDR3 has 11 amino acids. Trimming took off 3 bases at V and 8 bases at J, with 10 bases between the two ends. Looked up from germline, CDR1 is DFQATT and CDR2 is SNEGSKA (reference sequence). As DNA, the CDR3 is TGCAGTGCTAGGCTGGGGGGAGGCTACACCTTC. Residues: CSARLGGGYTF.

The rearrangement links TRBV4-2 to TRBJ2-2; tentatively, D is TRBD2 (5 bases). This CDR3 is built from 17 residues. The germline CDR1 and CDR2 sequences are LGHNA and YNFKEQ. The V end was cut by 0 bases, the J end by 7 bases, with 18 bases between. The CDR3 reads CASSQDERGSLGGELFF. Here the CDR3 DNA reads TGTGCCAGCAGCCAAGATGAGAGAGGGAGCCTCGGCGGGGAGCTGTTTTTT.

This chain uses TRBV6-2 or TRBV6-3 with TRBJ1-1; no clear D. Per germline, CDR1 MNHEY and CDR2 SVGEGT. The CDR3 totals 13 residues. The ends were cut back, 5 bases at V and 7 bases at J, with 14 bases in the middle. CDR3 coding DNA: TGTGCCAGCAGTCACCCCACGGGGATTGAAGCTTTCTTT. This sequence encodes CASSHPTGIEAFF.

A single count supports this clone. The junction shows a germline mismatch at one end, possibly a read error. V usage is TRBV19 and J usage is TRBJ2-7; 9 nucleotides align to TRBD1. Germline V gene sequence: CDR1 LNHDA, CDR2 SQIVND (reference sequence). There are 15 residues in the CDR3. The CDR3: CTSSIEGQGSYEQYF. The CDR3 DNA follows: TGTACCAGTAGTATAGAGGGACAGGGTTCCTACGAGCAGTACTTC.

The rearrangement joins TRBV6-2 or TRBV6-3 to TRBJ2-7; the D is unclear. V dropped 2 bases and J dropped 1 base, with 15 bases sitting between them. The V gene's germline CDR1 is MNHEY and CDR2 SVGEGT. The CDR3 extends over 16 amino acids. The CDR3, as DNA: TGTGCCAGCAGTTACGACGGGTCGTCAGTATCCTACGAGCAGTACTTC. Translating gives CASSYDGSSVSYEQYF.

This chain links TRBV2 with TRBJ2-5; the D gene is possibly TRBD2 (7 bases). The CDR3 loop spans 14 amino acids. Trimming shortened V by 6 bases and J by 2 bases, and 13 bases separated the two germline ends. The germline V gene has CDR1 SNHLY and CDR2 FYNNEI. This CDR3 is CASSKGGVQETQYF. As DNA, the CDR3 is TGTGCCAGCAGCAAAGGGGGGGTACAAGAGACCCAGTACTTC. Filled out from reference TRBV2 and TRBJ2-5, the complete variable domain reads EPEVTQTPSHQVTQMGQEVILRCVPISNHLYFYWYRQILGQKVEFLVSFYNNEISEKSEIFDDQFSVERPDGSNFTLKIRSTKLEDSAMYFCASSKGGVQETQYFGPGTRLLVL.

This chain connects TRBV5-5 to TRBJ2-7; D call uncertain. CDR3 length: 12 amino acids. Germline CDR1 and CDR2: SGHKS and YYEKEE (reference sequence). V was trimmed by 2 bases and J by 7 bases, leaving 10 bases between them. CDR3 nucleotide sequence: TGTGCCAGCAGCTTTGAAACGAGGGAGCAGTACTTC. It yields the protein CASSFETREQYF.

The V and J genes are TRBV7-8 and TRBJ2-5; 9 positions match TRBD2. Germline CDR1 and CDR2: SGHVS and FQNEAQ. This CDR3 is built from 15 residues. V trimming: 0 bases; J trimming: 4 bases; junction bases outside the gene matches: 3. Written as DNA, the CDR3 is TGTGCCAGCAGCTTAGCCCTAGCGGGGATAGAGACCCAGTACTTC. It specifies CASSLALAGIETQYF.

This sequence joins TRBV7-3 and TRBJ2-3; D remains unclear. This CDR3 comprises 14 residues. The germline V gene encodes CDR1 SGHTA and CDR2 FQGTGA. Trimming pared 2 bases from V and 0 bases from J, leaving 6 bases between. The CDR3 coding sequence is TGTGCCAGCAGCTTAGGGCTGAGCACAGATACGCAGTATTTT. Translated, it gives CASSLGLSTDTQYF.

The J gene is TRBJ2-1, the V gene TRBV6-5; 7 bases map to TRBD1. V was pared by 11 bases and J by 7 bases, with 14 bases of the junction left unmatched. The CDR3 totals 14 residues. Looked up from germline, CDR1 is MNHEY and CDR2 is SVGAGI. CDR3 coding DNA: TGTGCCGCCTCGTCCCTACAGGGGTCGAATGAGCAGTTCTTC. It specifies CAASSLQGSNEQFF.

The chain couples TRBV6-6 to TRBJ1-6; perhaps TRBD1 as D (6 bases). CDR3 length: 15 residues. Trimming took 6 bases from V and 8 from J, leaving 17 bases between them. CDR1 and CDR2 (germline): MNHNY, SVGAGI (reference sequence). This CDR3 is CASRPVGQWDSPLHF. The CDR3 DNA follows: TGTGCCAGCAGACCCGTTGGACAGTGGGATTCACCCCTCCACTTT.

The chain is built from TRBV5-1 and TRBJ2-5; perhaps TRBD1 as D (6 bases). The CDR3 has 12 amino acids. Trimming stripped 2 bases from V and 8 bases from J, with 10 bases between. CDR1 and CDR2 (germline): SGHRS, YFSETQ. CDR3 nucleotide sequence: TGCGCCAGCAGCTTCAACAGGGAAACCCAGTACTTC. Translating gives CASSFNRETQYF. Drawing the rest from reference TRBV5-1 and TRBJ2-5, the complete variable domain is KAGVTQTPRYLIKTRGQQVTLSCSPISGHRSVSWYQQTPGQGLQFLFEYFSETQRNKGNFPGRFSGRQFSNSRSEMNVSTLELGDSALYLCASSFNRETQYFGPGTRLLVL.

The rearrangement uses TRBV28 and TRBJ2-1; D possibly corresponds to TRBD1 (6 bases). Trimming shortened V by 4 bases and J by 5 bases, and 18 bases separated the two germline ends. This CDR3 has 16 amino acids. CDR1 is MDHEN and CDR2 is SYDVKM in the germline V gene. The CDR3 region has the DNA TGTGCCAGCAGTTCCGCAGGGGTCCCCCTACACAATGAGCAGTTCTTC. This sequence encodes CASSSAGVPLHNEQFF.

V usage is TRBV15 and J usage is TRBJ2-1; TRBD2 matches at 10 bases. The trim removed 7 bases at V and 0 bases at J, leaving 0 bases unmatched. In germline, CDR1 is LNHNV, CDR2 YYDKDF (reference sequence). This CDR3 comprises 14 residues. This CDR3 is CATKRGGSYNEQFF. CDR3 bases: TGTGCCACCAAGCGGGGGGGCTCCTACAATGAGCAGTTCTTC.

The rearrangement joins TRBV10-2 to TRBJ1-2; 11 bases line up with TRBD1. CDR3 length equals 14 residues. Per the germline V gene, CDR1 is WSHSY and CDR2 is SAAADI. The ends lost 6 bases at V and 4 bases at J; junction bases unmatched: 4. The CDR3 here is CASSGTGGFYGYTF. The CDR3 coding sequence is TGCGCCAGCAGCGGGACAGGGGGTTTCTATGGCTACACCTTC.

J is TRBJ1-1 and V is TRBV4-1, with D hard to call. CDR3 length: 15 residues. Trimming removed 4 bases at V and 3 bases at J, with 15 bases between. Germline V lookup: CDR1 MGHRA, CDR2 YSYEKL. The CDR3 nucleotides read TGCGCCAGCAGCCGTGAGCTTCGACGGGACACTGAAGCTTTCTTT. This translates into CASSRELRRDTEAFF.

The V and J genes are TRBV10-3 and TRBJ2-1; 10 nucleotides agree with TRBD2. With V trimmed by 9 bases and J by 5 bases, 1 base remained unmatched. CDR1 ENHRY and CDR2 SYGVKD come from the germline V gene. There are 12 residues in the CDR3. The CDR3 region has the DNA TGTGCCATAGGACTAGCGGACAATGAGCAGTTCTTC. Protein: CAIGLADNEQFF.

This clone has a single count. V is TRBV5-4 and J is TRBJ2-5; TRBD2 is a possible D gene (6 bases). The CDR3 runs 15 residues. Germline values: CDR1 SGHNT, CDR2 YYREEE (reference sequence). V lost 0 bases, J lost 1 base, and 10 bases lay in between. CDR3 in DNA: TGTGCCAGCAGCTTGGCCGGGGGTAGCCAAGAGACCCAGTACTTC. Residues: CASSLAGGSQETQYF.

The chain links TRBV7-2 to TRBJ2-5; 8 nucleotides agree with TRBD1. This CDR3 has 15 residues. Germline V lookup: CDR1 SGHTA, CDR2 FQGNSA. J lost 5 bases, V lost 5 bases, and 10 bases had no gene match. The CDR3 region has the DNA TGTGCCAGCAGCCGTCGCCAGGGGGCTTGGGAGACCCAGTACTTC. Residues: CASSRRQGAWETQYF.